The T cell receptor (gamma chain) described here comes from a study of gamma delta lymphoproliferative disorders and STAT genes. The CDR3 runs to 13 residues. After removal of 0 bases from V and 6 bases from J, the junction contained 5 bases not matched to a gene. Germline V gene lookup returns CDR1 EGSNGY and CDR2 YDSYNSKV. TCRdb reanalysed the multiplex PCR reads via CATT. The table includes roughly 2,200 gamma-chain clones, about 8.9% detected once. PBMCs from patients and controls supplied the genomic DNA for sequencing. The material sequenced was blood. The J gene is TRGJ1 or TRGJ2, the V gene TRGV2. TCRdb does not report a J gene; here it was assigned by matching the DNA to germline references. This receptor was taken from a human donor with gamma-delta T-cell large granular lymphocyte leukemia. This CDR3 is CATWDGRGYKKLF. The CDR3 nucleotides read TGTGCCACCTGGGACGGGCGCGGTTATAAGAAACTCTTT.